Listed here are 28 T cell receptor beta chains from one sample, sequenced in a study of T-cell memory formation after mild COVID-19. MiXCR, applied by TCRdb to the 5' RACE reads, yields one record per CDR3 protein. The table includes roughly 450,000 distinct CDR3 sequences, about 20% detected once. Sequencing was carried out using PBMCs or a T cell subset sorted from them (not recorded which). These receptors originate from an adult woman who had mild COVID-19 (a few samples of this study predate the infection). Cell type and time point are not known.

This chain joins TRBV19 and TRBJ1-1; 7 bases are shared with TRBD1. Losses at the gene ends were 4 bases for V and 12 bases for J; bases not matched to a gene: 14. The CDR3 is 14 amino acids. Germline-derived CDR1 and CDR2 are LNHDA and SQIVND (reference sequence). CDR3: CASSTTGSDKKTFF. The CDR3 DNA reads as TGTGCCAGTAGTACGACAGGGAGTGATAAGAAGACTTTCTTT.

The rearrangement links TRBV12-5 to TRBJ2-5; D possibly uses TRBD1 or TRBD2 (6 bases each). The CDR3 is 12 residues long. The ends were cut back, 8 bases at V and 5 bases at J, with 12 bases in the middle. Germline lookup yields CDR1 LGHNT and CDR2 FRNRAP. CDR3 DNA: TGTGCTAGTTCGGGGGCCGGGGAGACCCAGTACTTC. Translation: CASSGAGETQYF.

The gene calls are TRBV4-1 and TRBJ2-3; D is uncertain. The ends were cut back, 5 bases at V and 5 bases at J, with 8 bases in the middle. This CDR3 is built from 12 residues. The germline V gene has CDR1 MGHRA and CDR2 YSYEKL. This CDR3 is CASSWIGDTQYF. CDR3 DNA sequence: TGCGCCAGCAGCTGGATTGGAGATACGCAGTATTTT.

This clonotype was observed a few times. This chain connects TRBV13 to TRBJ2-7; 11 bases agree with TRBD2. CDR3 length: 17 amino acids. Germline V gene sequence: CDR1 PRHDT, CDR2 FYEKMQ (reference sequence). V shed 5 bases, J shed 0 bases, and the junction held 9 bases outside the gene matches. The DNA for the CDR3 is TGTGCCAGCAGCCCTACTAGCGGGGGTTATGGCTCCTACGAGCAGTACTTC. Translation gives CASSPTSGGYGSYEQYF.

The rearrangement uses TRBV7-9 and TRBJ2-3; D is ambiguous. This CDR3 comprises 14 residues. Germline values: CDR1 SEHNR, CDR2 FQNEAQ (reference sequence). Trimming shortened V by 3 bases and J by 2 bases, and 9 bases separated the two germline ends. The CDR3 bases are TGTGCCAGCAGCTTCGCGCGAGACACAGATACGCAGTATTTT. Its translation is CASSFARDTDTQYF.

The rearrangement joins TRBV5-6 to TRBJ2-5, with TRBD1 matching 7 bases. The V gene end was trimmed by 4 bases and the J gene end by 4 bases; junction bases not matched to a gene: 4. The CDR3 runs 13 residues. Germline CDR1 and CDR2: SGHDT and YYEEEE. This CDR3 reads CASSHRDRETQYF. CDR3 nucleotides: TGTGCCAGCAGCCACCGGGACAGAGAGACCCAGTACTTC.

The chain is built from TRBV5-1 and TRBJ2-5; D perhaps matches TRBD2 (5 bases). The V end was cut by 2 bases, the J end by 0 bases, with 11 bases between. From germline, CDR1 is SGHRS and CDR2 YFSETQ. The CDR3 runs 15 residues. Here the CDR3 reads CASSFASRNQETQYF. CDR3 nucleotides: TGCGCCAGCAGCTTCGCTAGCAGGAACCAAGAGACCCAGTACTTC. The full variable domain, in which reference TRBV5-1 and TRBJ2-5 provide the parts outside the CDR3, is KAGVTQTPRYLIKTRGQQVTLSCSPISGHRSVSWYQQTPGQGLQFLFEYFSETQRNKGNFPGRFSGRQFSNSRSEMNVSTLELGDSALYLCASSFASRNQETQYFGPGTRLLVL.

This chain links TRBV7-9 with TRBJ2-7, with D possibly matching TRBD1 (5 bases). CDR1 and CDR2 from the germline V gene are SEHNR and FQNEAQ (reference sequence). The V gene lost 0 bases and the J gene lost 2 bases, with 8 bases spanning the gap. This CDR3 is built from 14 residues. CDR3 residues: CASSLAGPTYEQYF. CDR3 in DNA: TGTGCCAGCAGCTTAGCGGGGCCTACCTACGAGCAGTACTTC.

The chain combines TRBV4-1 with TRBJ1-2, with D possibly being TRBD1 (6 bases). CDR3 length: 12 amino acids. V lost 5 bases to trimming and J lost 9 bases, with 13 bases between them. The germline gives CDR1 MGHRA, CDR2 YSYEKL. The CDR3 DNA sequence: TGCGCCAGCAGCGGGGGCGGCCGGAGCTACACCTTC. It encodes CASSGGGRSYTF.

The chain is built from TRBV6-6 and TRBJ1-1; TRBD1 aligns across 7 bases. J was trimmed by 11 bases and V by 5 bases; bases with no gene match: 8. The germline V gene encodes CDR1 MNHNY and CDR2 SVGAGI (reference sequence). This CDR3 is 12 amino acids long. This chain's CDR3 is CASSPRQGMAFF. CDR3 bases: TGTGCCAGCAGTCCACGACAGGGTATGGCTTTCTTT.

There are a few counts of this clonotype. The V gene is TRBV12-3 or TRBV12-4, the J gene TRBJ1-1, with D possibly TRBD1 on 5 matching bases. The length of the CDR3 is 13 residues. V shed 6 bases and J shed 4 bases, with 12 bases lying between them. CDR3 sequence reads: CASSRGGTTEAFF. The CDR3 nucleotides are TGTGCCAGCAGCCGCGGGGGGACCACTGAAGCTTTCTTT.

Worth noting for this clonotype: Since a much larger clone is just one base distant, this may be a read error. The chain uses TRBV7-9 and TRBJ1-1; D ambiguous. Trimming cost V 4 bases and J 5 bases, with 14 bases left between them. CDR1 and CDR2 (germline): SEHNR, FQNEAQ (reference sequence). The CDR3 loop spans 14 amino acids. The CDR3 bases are TGTGCCAGCAGCTATCTCAATTCTGAAACTGAAGCTTTCTTT. Protein product: CASSYLNSETEAFF.

This clonotype has a single count. This rearrangement joins TRBV12-3 or TRBV12-4 to TRBJ1-1; D unresolved. The CDR3 length is 15 residues. V shed 11 bases and J shed 0 bases, with 19 bases lying between them. The CDR3 reads CACHLSGSMNTEAFF. Written as DNA, the CDR3 is TGTGCCTGTCACCTTTCCGGCTCCATGAACACTGAAGCTTTCTTT.

The chain joins TRBV24-1 to TRBJ2-7, with D possibly matching TRBD2 (5 bases). Germline V gives CDR1 KGHDR, CDR2 SFDVKD. This CDR3 comprises 11 residues. Trimming cost V 11 bases and J 4 bases, with 11 bases left between them. In DNA form, the CDR3 reads TGTGCCAACACCACGGGGTACGAGCAGTACTTC. Translated: CANTTGYEQYF.

The rearrangement links TRBV3-1 to TRBJ2-7; D might be TRBD2 (5 bases). The CDR3 contains 15 residues. Trimming cost V 0 bases and J 3 bases, with 12 bases left between them. Germline V gene lookup returns CDR1 LGHDT and CDR2 YNNKEL (reference sequence). The CDR3 DNA follows: TGTGCCAGCAGCCAAGATCGGAGGTCCCGCTACGAGCAGTACTTC. It yields the protein CASSQDRRSRYEQYF.

This chain links TRBV7-2 with TRBJ2-3; 10 bases line up with TRBD2. This CDR3 is built from 15 residues. The germline V gene encodes CDR1 SGHTA and CDR2 FQGNSA. V was pared by 5 bases and J by 6 bases, with 8 bases of the junction left unmatched. CDR3 protein: CASSPEAGGRDTQYF. For the CDR3, the DNA is TGTGCCAGCAGCCCAGAAGCGGGGGGGAGGGATACGCAGTATTTT.

J is TRBJ1-1 and V is TRBV7-9, with a weak D call TRBD1 (5 bases). Germline CDR1 is SEHNR and CDR2 is FQNEAQ (reference sequence). Trimming took off 0 bases at V and 6 bases at J, with 14 bases between the two ends. The CDR3 has 15 residues. The chain's CDR3 is CASSLAWSGQAEAFF. DNA of the CDR3: TGTGCCAGCAGCTTAGCATGGTCAGGGCAGGCTGAAGCTTTCTTT.

This clonotype came up a few times. The genes are TRBV7-3 and TRBJ2-1; possible D gene TRBD2, 6 bases. The length of the CDR3 is 16 residues. Germline V CDR1 and CDR2: SGHTA, FQGTGA. V shed 1 base and J shed 1 base, with 11 bases lying between them. The CDR3 region has the DNA TGTGCCAGCAGCTTAATCGTAGCGGAGTCCTACAATGAGCAGTTCTTC. It translates to CASSLIVAESYNEQFF.

The chain joins TRBV6-6 to TRBJ2-7; TRBD2 agrees at 13 bases. V lost 6 bases, J lost 5 bases, and 7 bases stayed unmatched. Looked up from germline, CDR1 is MNHNY and CDR2 is SVGAGI (reference sequence). This CDR3 is 15 amino acids long. The CDR3 coding sequence is TGTGCCAGCAGCCCGGGACTAGCGGGATTCGACGAGCAGTACTTC. Translated: CASSPGLAGFDEQYF.

The genes are TRBV6-2 or TRBV6-3 and TRBJ2-7; D is ambiguous. The CDR3 sequence is 12 residues long. CDR1 MNHEY and CDR2 SVGEGT come from the germline V gene. V was cut by 6 bases and J by 4 bases, with 10 bases left in between. The CDR3 loop is CASRRDWYEQYF. In nucleotides, the CDR3 is TGTGCCAGCAGGCGCGACTGGTACGAGCAGTACTTC.

This chain uses TRBV20-1 with TRBJ2-5, with a possible D match to TRBD2 (6 bases). Trimming took off 0 bases at V and 5 bases at J, with 19 bases between the two ends. The germline CDR1 and CDR2 sequences are DFQATT and SNEGSKA (reference sequence). This CDR3 has 16 residues. The CDR3 bases are TGCAGTGCTAGAGATCCCAAGGTCGTCGGAGGGGAGACCCAGTACTTC. Amino acids: CSARDPKVVGGETQYF.

The chain employs TRBV6-4 and TRBJ2-7, with 10 bases aligning to TRBD1. Per germline, CDR1 MRHNA and CDR2 SNTAGT. This CDR3 has 11 residues. Trimming at V came to 10 bases and at J to 6 bases, leaving 3 bases not matched to a gene. The CDR3 nucleotides read TGTGCCACCAGACAGGGGGCCGAGCAGTACTTC. This translates into CATRQGAEQYF.

This clonotype came up a few times. The chain couples TRBV15 to TRBJ1-2; D is unclear. Germline CDR1 LNHNV, CDR2 YYDKDF (reference sequence). The V end was cut by 0 bases, the J end by 7 bases, with 21 bases between. The length of the CDR3 is 17 residues. The CDR3 bases are TGTGCCACCAGCAGAGATCGTGCAGGCCTATCTGTGGGTGGCTACACCTTC. Translating gives CATSRDRAGLSVGGYTF.

This clonotype came up a few times. The chain recombines TRBV7-9 with TRBJ1-1, with TRBD1 identical over 8 bases. There are 16 residues in the CDR3. V trimming: 2 bases; J trimming: 0 bases; junction bases outside the gene matches: 5. CDR1 and CDR2 from the germline V gene are SEHNR and FQNEAQ (reference sequence). The CDR3 coding sequence is TGTGCCAGCAGCTTACTCGCAGGGGGCCTGAACACTGAAGCTTTCTTT. It is translated as CASSLLAGGLNTEAFF.

This clonotype was picked up a small number of times. The chain joins TRBV5-1 to TRBJ2-7; D possibly corresponds to TRBD1 (7 bases). The CDR3 contains 16 residues. Germline-derived CDR1 and CDR2 are SGHRS and YFSETQ. V gave up 0 bases and J gave up 6 bases, with 19 bases separating them. The CDR3 sequence: CASSLAVSGGSLEQYF. The CDR3 DNA reads as TGCGCCAGCAGCTTGGCAGTGTCAGGGGGGTCCCTCGAGCAGTACTTC.

This chain connects TRBV5-1 to TRBJ2-5; 9 bases are shared with TRBD2. Germline V gene data show CDR1 as SGHRS and CDR2 as YFSETQ. V trimming: 4 bases; J trimming: 5 bases; junction bases outside the gene matches: 15. The length of the CDR3 is 17 residues. The CDR3 loop is CASSLASGAYFRETQYF. CDR3 nucleotides: TGCGCCAGCAGCCTGGCTAGCGGGGCCTACTTTCGGGAGACCCAGTACTTC.

This clonotype was recorded a few times. The J gene is TRBJ1-1, the V gene TRBV3-1, with 9 bases identical to TRBD1. J lost 5 bases, V lost 1 base, and 11 bases had no gene match. Germline V lookup: CDR1 LGHDT, CDR2 YNNKEL (reference sequence). The CDR3 is 17 residues long. CDR3 loop: CASSQGRTGAMRTEAFF. CDR3 bases: TGTGCCAGCAGCCAAGGAAGGACAGGGGCCATGAGAACTGAAGCTTTCTTT.

This clonotype showed up just a few times. The genes are TRBV30 and TRBJ1-1; D gene uncertain. V dropped 1 base and J dropped 2 bases, with 14 bases sitting between them. This CDR3 spans 15 amino acids. CDR1 is GTSNPN and CDR2 is SVGIG in the germline V gene (reference sequence). CDR3 loop: CAWSALNGLNTEAFF. The CDR3 DNA reads as TGTGCCTGGAGTGCGCTAAACGGACTCAACACTGAAGCTTTCTTT.